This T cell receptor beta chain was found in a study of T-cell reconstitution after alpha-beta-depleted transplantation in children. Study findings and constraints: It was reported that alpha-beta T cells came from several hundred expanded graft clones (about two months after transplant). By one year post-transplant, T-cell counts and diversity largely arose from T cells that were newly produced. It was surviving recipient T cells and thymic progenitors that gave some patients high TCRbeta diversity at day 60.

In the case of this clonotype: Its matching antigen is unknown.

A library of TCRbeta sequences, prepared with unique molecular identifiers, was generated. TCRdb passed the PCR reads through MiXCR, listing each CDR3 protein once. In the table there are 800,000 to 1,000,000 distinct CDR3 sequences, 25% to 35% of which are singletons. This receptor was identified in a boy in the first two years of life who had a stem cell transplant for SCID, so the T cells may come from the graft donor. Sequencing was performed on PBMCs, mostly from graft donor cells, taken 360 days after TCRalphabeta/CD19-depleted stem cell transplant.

The CDR3 is CASSLDRGRSNTEAFF. CDR3 coding DNA: TGCGCCAGCAGTTTGGACAGGGGGCGAAGTAACACTGAAGCTTTCTTT. The chain is built from TRBV10-2 and TRBJ1-1; TRBD1 matches at 11 bases. Germline assignment: CDR1 WSHSY and CDR2 SAAADI. The CDR3 extends over 16 amino acids. V lost 5 bases and J lost 2; bases outside the gene matches: 7.